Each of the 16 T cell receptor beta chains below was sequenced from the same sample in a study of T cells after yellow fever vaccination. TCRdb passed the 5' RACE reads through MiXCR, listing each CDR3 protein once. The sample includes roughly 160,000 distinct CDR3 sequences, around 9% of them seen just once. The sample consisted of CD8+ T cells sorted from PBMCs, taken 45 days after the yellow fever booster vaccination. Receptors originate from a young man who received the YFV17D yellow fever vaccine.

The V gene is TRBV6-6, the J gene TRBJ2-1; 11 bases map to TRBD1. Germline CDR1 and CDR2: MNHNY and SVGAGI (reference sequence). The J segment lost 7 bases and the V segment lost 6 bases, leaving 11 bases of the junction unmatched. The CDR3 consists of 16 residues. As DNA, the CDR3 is TGTGCCAGCAGGGACAGGGGGCGGGGGGTTGGTAATGAGCAGTTCTTC. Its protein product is CASRDRGRGVGNEQFF.

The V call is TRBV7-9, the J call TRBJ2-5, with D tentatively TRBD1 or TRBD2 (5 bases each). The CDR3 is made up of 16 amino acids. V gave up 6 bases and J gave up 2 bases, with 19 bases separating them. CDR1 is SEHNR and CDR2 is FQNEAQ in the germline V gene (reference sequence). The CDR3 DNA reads TGTGCCAGCAGACTCCTACCTGGGACGGTGCAAGAGACCCAGTACTTC. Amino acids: CASRLLPGTVQETQYF.

CDR3 residues: CASSLAGPGQGAIDTQYF. CDR3 bases: TGTGCCAGCAGCTTAGCGGGGCCCGGACAGGGGGCAATAGATACGCAGTATTTT. The rearrangement links TRBV7-7 to TRBJ2-3; 11 bases match TRBD1. The CDR3 contains 18 residues. With 0 bases clipped from V and 5 bases from J, the junction kept 10 bases outside the gene matches. The V gene's germline CDR1 is SSHAT and CDR2 FNYEAQ (reference sequence).

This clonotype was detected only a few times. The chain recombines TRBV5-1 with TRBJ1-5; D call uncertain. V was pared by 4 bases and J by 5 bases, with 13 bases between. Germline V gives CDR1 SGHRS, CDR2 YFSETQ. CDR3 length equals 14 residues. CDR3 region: CASSPRGRDQPQHF. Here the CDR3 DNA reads TGCGCCAGCAGCCCTCGCGGGCGTGATCAGCCCCAGCATTTT.

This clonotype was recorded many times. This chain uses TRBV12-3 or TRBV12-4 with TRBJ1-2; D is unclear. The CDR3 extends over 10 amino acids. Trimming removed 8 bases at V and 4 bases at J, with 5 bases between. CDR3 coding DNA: TGTGCCAGCTCACGCTATGGCTACACCTTC. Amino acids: CASSRYGYTF.

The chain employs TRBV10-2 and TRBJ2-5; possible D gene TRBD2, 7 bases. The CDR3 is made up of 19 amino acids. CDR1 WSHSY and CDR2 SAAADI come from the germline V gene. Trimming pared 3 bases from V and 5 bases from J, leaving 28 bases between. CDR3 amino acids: CASSDPTQGPRGAGETQYF. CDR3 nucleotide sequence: TGCGCCAGCAGTGACCCCACCCAAGGTCCACGGGGGGCTGGGGAGACCCAGTACTTC.

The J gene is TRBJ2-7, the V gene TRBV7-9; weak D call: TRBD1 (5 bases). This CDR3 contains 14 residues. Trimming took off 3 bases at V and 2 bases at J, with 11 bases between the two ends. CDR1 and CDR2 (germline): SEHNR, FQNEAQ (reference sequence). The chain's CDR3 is CASSFRQNPYEQYV. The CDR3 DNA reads TGTGCCAGCAGCTTTAGACAGAATCCCTACGAGCAGTACGTC.

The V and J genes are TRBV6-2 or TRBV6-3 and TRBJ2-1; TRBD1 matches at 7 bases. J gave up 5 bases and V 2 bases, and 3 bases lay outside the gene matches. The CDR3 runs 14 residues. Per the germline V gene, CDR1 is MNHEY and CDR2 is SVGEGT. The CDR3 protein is CASSYDRVDNEQFF. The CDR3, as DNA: TGTGCCAGCAGTTACGACAGGGTGGACAATGAGCAGTTCTTC.

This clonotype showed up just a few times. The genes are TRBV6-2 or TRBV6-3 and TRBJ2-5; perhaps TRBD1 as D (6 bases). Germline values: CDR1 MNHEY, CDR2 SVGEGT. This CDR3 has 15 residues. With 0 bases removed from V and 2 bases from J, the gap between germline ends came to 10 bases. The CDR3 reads CASSYSWTVQETQYF. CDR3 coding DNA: TGTGCCAGCAGTTACTCGTGGACAGTACAAGAGACCCAGTACTTC.

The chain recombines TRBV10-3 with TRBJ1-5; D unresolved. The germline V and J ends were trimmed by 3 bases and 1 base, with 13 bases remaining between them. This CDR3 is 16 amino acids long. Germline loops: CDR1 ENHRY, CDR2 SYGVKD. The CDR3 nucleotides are TGTGCCATCAGTGAATCGGAGACAAGGAGCAATCAGCCCCAGCATTTT. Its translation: CAISESETRSNQPQHF.

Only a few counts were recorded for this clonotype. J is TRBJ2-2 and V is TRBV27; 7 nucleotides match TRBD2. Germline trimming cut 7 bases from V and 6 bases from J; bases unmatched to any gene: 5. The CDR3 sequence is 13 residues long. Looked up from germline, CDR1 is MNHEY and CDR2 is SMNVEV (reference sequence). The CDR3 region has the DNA TGTGCCAGCACCTTCGGGGGGTCCGGGGAGCTGTTTTTT. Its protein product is CASTFGGSGELFF.

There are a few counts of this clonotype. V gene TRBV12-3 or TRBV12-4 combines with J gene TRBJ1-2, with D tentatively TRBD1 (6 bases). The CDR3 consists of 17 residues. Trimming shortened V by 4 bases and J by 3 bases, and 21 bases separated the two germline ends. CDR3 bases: TGTGCCAGCAGTTCACAGGGCATCGATTTATCGTACTATGGCTACACCTTC. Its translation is CASSSQGIDLSYYGYTF.

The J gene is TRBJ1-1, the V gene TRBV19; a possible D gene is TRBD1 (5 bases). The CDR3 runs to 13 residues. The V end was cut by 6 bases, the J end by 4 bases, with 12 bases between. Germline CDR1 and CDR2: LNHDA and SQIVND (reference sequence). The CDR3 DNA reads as TGTGCCAGTAGGTCTTCCGGGGGCACTGAAGCTTTCTTT. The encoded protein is CASRSSGGTEAFF.

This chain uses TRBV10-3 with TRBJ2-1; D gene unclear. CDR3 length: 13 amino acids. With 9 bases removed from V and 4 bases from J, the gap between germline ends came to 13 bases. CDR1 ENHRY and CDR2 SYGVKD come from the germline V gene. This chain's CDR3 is CAMSKGDYNEQFF. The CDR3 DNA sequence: TGTGCCATGAGTAAGGGTGATTACAATGAGCAGTTCTTC.

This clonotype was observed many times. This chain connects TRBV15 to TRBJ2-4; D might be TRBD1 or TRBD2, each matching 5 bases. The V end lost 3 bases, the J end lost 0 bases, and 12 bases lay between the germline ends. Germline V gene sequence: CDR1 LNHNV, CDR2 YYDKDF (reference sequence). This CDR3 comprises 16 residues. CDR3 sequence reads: CATSRTRDRAKNIQYF. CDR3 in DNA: TGTGCCACCAGCAGGACCCGGGACCGAGCCAAAAACATTCAGTACTTC.

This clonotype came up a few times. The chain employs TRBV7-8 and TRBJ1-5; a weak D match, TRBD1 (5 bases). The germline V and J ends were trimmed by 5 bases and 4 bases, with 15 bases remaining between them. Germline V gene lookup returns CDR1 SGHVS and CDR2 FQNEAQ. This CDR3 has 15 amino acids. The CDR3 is CASSPMGRINQPQHF. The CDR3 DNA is TGTGCCAGCAGCCCTATGGGACGGATAAATCAGCCCCAGCATTTT.